Shown below are 22 T cell receptor beta chains from a single sample sequenced in a study of vaccination effects on CD4 cells after COVID-19. The antigens these receptors bind are not known. The assay was immunoSEQ multiplex PCR, and TCRdb's table has in-frame clones only and misses some. The repertoire holds over 60,000 clones, with roughly 81% as singletons. Sequencing followed a ViraFEST assay step that expanded antigen-specific CD4+ T cells with viral peptide pools. Upon completion of 10 to 11 days in culture, CD4+ T cells were isolated. Vaccine administered to participants consisted of two doses of either BNT162b2 or mRNA-1273. The sequencing here drew on CD4+ T cells from PBMCs cultured with HCoV-229E spike peptides, taken after COVID-19 vaccination. The receptors here all came from a human donor who received a COVID-19 vaccine.

J is TRBJ2-1 and V is TRBV7-3; no clear D gene. V gave up 5 bases and J gave up 10 bases, with 12 bases separating them. This CDR3 region has 12 residues. The germline V gene encodes CDR1 SGHTA and CDR2 FQGTGA. CDR3 in amino acids: CASSPPVGEQFF. CDR3 nucleotide sequence: TGTGCCAGCAGCCCCCCGGTTGGGGAGCAGTTCTTC.

V usage is TRBV6-5 and J usage is TRBJ2-7, with D perhaps being TRBD1 or TRBD2 (5 bases each). Germline assignment: CDR1 MNHEY and CDR2 SVGAGI. The CDR3 runs to 12 residues. Trimming took 9 bases from V and 3 from J, leaving 12 bases between them. The CDR3 coding sequence is TGTGCCAGGCTCCGGGACGACTACGAGCAGTACGTC. This sequence encodes CARLRDDYEQYV.

The gene calls are TRBV28 and TRBJ1-6; no clear D gene. The CDR3 is 13 amino acids. The V end lost 6 bases, the J end lost 10 bases, and 13 bases lay between the germline ends. Germline V gene data show CDR1 as MDHEN and CDR2 as SYDVKM. The CDR3 loop reads CASSPDPISPLHF. The CDR3 DNA follows: TGTGCCAGCAGCCCCGATCCGATATCACCCCTCCACTTT.

V usage is TRBV3-1 (or the pseudogene TRBV3-2) and J usage is TRBJ2-1; possibly TRBD2 for D (6 bases). In germline, CDR1 is LGHDT, CDR2 YNNKEL (reference sequence). This CDR3 is 15 amino acids long. Trimming pared 0 bases from V and 7 bases from J, leaving 13 bases between. CDR3 residues: CASSQDRRARNEQFF. The CDR3 DNA sequence: TGTGCCAGCAGCCAAGATCGGAGGGCCCGAAATGAGCAGTTCTTC.

In this sample, this clone turned up once. CDR3 sequence (DNA): TGTGCCAGCAGCCAAGTACCGGGACGGGCAAGGGAGGCCCAGTACTTC. It encodes CASSQVPGRAREAQYF. The chain links TRBV14 to TRBJ2-5; TRBD2 might be the D (6 bases). This CDR3 has 16 residues. With 1 base removed from V and 9 bases from J, the gap between germline ends came to 21 bases. CDR1 SGHDN and CDR2 FVKESK come from the germline V gene.

This clone was seen only once. The chain uses TRBV3-1 (or the pseudogene TRBV3-2) and TRBJ2-3; TRBD2 is a possible D gene (5 bases). The CDR3 totals 13 residues. The germline V and J ends were trimmed by 8 bases and 2 bases, with 11 bases remaining between them. From germline, CDR1 is LGHDT and CDR2 YNNKEL (reference sequence). For the CDR3, the DNA is TGTGCCAGCCAGCGGAGCTACACAGATACGCAGTATTTT. Translating gives CASQRSYTDTQYF.

This clone was seen a few times. This chain connects TRBV6-1 to TRBJ2-2; TRBD2 matches 12 bases. The CDR3 covers 16 residues. Germline V gene sequence: CDR1 MNHNS, CDR2 SASEGT. The V segment lost 3 bases and the J segment 4 bases; nucleotides outside the gene matches: 3. CDR3 residues: CASSETSGGFTGELFF. The CDR3 region has the DNA TGTGCCAGCAGTGAGACTAGCGGGGGATTCACCGGGGAGCTGTTTTTT.

CDR3 loop: CASSLRLAGAGTDTQYF. In DNA form, the CDR3 reads TGCGCCAGCAGCCTTAGACTAGCGGGGGCCGGCACAGATACGCAGTATTTT. V gene TRBV5-1 combines with J gene TRBJ2-3; 12 bases agree with TRBD2. Per germline, CDR1 SGHRS and CDR2 YFSETQ. J gave up 1 base and V 4 bases, and 7 bases lay outside the gene matches. The CDR3 runs 17 residues.

The chain is built from TRBV9 and TRBJ1-2; 9 nucleotides agree with TRBD1. The CDR3 is 15 residues long. Germline V gene sequence: CDR1 SGDLS, CDR2 YYNGEE. Germline trimming cut 3 bases from V and 5 bases from J; bases unmatched to any gene: 8. The CDR3 sequence: CASSAGPTGGYGYTF. The CDR3 DNA follows: TGTGCCAGCAGCGCGGGACCGACAGGGGGGTATGGCTACACCTTC.

The chain carries TRBV30 and TRBJ1-6, with a weak D call TRBD1 (6 bases). Germline CDR1 is GTSNPN and CDR2 is SVGIG (reference sequence). The CDR3 is made up of 15 amino acids. Trimming left V 0 bases short and J 6 bases short, with 12 bases between. In nucleotides, the CDR3 is TGTGCCTGGAGTGTAGTGGGACACGTTAATTCACCCCTCCACTTT. It specifies CAWSVVGHVNSPLHF.

The J gene is TRBJ1-2, the V gene TRBV28, with 10 bases matching TRBD1. V lost 3 bases to trimming and J lost 2 bases; unmatched junction nucleotides: 3. This CDR3 has 15 amino acids. In germline, CDR1 is MDHEN, CDR2 SYDVKM. The CDR3 reads CASSFQDRGNYGYTF. CDR3 DNA sequence: TGTGCCAGCAGTTTCCAGGACAGGGGGAACTATGGCTACACCTTC.

This clone has a handful of counts. The chain has TRBV24-1 and TRBJ1-4, with TRBD1 matching over 9 bases. The CDR3 runs 16 residues. Germline CDR1 KGHDR, CDR2 SFDVKD. V gave up 4 bases and J gave up 7 bases; unmatched junction bases: 9. For the CDR3, the DNA is TGTGCCACCAGTGAATCCTCGGGACAGGGCCCTGAAAAACTGTTTTTT. This gives the protein CATSESSGQGPEKLFF.

This clone was seen once. This chain links TRBV7-3 with TRBJ1-2; TRBD1 aligns across 9 bases. The CDR3 spans 14 residues. Losses at the gene ends were 5 bases for V and 10 bases for J; bases not matched to a gene: 11. Germline CDR1 and CDR2: SGHTA and FQGTGA. The CDR3 sequence is CASSPPGTGTTYTF. CDR3 in DNA: TGTGCCAGCAGCCCCCCCGGGACAGGGACGACCTACACCTTC.

V and J are TRBV24-1 and TRBJ1-2; D possibly corresponds to TRBD1 (6 bases). CDR1 and CDR2 (germline): KGHDR, SFDVKD. The CDR3 runs 13 residues. V was cut by 12 bases and J by 4 bases, with 17 bases left in between. As DNA, the CDR3 is TGTGCCGCAAAATCAGGGGCGGGCTATGGCTACACCTTC. Translation gives CAAKSGAGYGYTF.

For this clone: Compared with germline, one end of the junction differs, possibly owing to a read error. The rearrangement links TRBV5-1 to TRBJ1-1; no clear D gene. This CDR3 is built from 13 residues. Germline CDR1 is SGHRS and CDR2 is YFSETQ. CDR3 nucleotide sequence: TGCGCCAGCAGCTTGTCGGGGAACGCTGAAGCTTTCTTT. It translates to CASSLSGNAEAFF.

This chain links TRBV7-3 with TRBJ2-3, with 8 positions matching TRBD2. The length of the CDR3 is 14 residues. The germline gives CDR1 SGHTA, CDR2 FQGTGA. V lost 4 bases, J lost 2 bases, and 2 bases stayed unmatched. CDR3 sequence reads: CASSSGGTTDTQYF. For the CDR3, the DNA is TGTGCCAGCAGCTCGGGGGGGACCACAGATACGCAGTATTTT.

The chain recombines TRBV6-6 with TRBJ2-5; D unresolved. The germline V gene has CDR1 MNHNY and CDR2 SVGAGI (reference sequence). This CDR3 region has 13 residues. Trimming took 1 base from V and 7 from J, leaving 10 bases between them. DNA for the CDR3: TGTGCCAGCAGTTACTTCCTGGTTGGGACCCAGTACTTC. Translating gives CASSYFLVGTQYF.

V is TRBV11-3 and J is TRBJ2-3; D is perhaps TRBD2 (6 bases). The germline gives CDR1 SGHNT, CDR2 YENEEA. The CDR3 covers 15 residues. Trimming pared 1 base from V and 4 bases from J, leaving 12 bases between. The CDR3 coding sequence is TGTGCCAGCAGCTTAGGGCGGGATAAGGCAGATACGCAGTATTTT. This gives the protein CASSLGRDKADTQYF.

The genes are TRBV24-1 and TRBJ2-1, with D perhaps TRBD1 or TRBD2 (5 bases each). Trimming pared 4 bases from V and 6 bases from J, leaving 12 bases between. Germline lookup yields CDR1 KGHDR and CDR2 SFDVKD. This CDR3 spans 14 amino acids. The CDR3 region has the DNA TGTGCCACCAGTGACACTAGACAGAGCAATGAGCAGTTCTTC. It specifies CATSDTRQSNEQFF.

This chain uses TRBV6-5 with TRBJ1-1; D possibly corresponds to TRBD1 (5 bases). V gave up 7 bases and J gave up 0 bases, with 9 bases separating them. Germline V gives CDR1 MNHEY, CDR2 SVGAGI. CDR3 length: 13 amino acids. The CDR3: CASKGVMNTEAFF. CDR3 bases: TGTGCCAGCAAAGGGGTAATGAACACTGAAGCTTTCTTT.

V usage is TRBV2 and J usage is TRBJ2-5; TRBD1 aligns across 7 bases. After removal of 4 bases from V and 4 bases from J, the junction contained 6 bases not matched to a gene. Germline-derived CDR1 and CDR2 are SNHLY and FYNNEI. The CDR3 is made up of 14 amino acids. CDR3 sequence (DNA): TGTGCCAGCAGTGTAAACAGGGGTGGAGAGACCCAGTACTTC. Translated: CASSVNRGGETQYF.

V usage is TRBV5-5 and J usage is TRBJ1-1; 8 bases line up with TRBD1. The CDR3 is 14 residues long. The germline V gene encodes CDR1 SGHKS and CDR2 YYEKEE (reference sequence). With V trimmed by 2 bases and J by 2 bases, 2 bases remained unmatched. CDR3 sequence: CASSFGQGNTEAFF. The CDR3 region has the DNA TGTGCCAGCAGCTTTGGACAGGGTAACACTGAAGCTTTCTTT.